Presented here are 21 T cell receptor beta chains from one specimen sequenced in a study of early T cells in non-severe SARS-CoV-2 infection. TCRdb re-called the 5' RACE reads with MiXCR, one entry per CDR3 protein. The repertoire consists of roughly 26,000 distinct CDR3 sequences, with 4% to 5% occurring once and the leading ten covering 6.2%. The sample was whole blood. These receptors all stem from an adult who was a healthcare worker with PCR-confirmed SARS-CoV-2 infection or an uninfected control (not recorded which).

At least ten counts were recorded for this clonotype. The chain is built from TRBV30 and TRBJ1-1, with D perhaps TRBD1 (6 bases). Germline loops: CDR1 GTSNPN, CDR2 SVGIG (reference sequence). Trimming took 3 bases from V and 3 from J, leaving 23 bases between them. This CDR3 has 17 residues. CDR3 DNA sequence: TGTGCCTGGAGCGCATCCCAGGGGAGAGGAGGGTACACTGAAGCTTTCTTT. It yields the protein CAWSASQGRGGYTEAFF.

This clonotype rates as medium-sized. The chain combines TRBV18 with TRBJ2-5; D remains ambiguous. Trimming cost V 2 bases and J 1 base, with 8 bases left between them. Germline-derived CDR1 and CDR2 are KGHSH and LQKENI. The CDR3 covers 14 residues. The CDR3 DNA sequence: TGTGCCAGCTCACCAGGTCTATTCCAAGAGACCCAGTACTTC. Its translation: CASSPGLFQETQYF.

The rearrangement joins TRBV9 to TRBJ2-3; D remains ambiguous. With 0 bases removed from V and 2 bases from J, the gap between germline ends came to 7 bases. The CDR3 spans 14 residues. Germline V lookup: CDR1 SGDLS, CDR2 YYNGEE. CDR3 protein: CASSVDSFTDTQYF. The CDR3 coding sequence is TGTGCCAGCAGCGTAGACTCATTCACAGATACGCAGTATTTT.

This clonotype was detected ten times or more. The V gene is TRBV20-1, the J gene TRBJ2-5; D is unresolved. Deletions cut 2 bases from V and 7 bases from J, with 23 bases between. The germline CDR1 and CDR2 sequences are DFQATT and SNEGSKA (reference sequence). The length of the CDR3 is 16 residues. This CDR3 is CSARSSTAQDSGTQYF. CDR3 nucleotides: TGCAGTGCTAGATCCTCGACTGCCCAGGATTCAGGGACCCAGTACTTC.

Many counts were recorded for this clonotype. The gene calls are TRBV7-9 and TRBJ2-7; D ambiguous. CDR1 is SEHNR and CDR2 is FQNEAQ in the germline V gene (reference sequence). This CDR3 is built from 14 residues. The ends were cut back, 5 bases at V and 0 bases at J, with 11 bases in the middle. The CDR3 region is CASSTSISSYEQYF. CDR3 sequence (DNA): TGTGCCAGCAGCACCTCGATTAGCTCCTACGAGCAGTACTTC.

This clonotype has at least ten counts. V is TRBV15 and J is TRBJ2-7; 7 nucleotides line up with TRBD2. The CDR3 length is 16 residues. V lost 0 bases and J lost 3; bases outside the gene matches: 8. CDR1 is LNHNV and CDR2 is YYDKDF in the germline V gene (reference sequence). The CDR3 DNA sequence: TGTGCCACCAGCAGAGATGAACGAGGGAGGGTCTACGAGCAGTACTTC. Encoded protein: CATSRDERGRVYEQYF.

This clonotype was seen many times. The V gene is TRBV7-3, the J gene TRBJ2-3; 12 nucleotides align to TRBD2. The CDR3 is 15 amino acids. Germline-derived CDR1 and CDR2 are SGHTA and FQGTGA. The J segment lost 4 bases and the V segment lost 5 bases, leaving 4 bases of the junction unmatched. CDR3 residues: CASSLTSGSADTQYF. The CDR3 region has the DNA TGTGCCAGCAGCCTGACTAGCGGGAGTGCAGATACGCAGTATTTT. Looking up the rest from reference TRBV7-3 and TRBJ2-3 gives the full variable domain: GAGVSQTPSNKVTEKGKYVELRCDPISGHTALYWYRQSLGQGPEFLIYFQGTGAADDSGLPNDRFFAVRPEGSVSTLKIQRTERGDSAVYLCASSLTSGSADTQYFGPGTRLTVL.

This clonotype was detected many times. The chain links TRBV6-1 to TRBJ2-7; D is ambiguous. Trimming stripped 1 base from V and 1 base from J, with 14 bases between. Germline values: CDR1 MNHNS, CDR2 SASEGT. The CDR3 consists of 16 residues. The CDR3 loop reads CASSEDHGQGSYEQYF. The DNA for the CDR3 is TGTGCCAGCAGTGAAGACCACGGTCAAGGGTCCTACGAGCAGTACTTC.

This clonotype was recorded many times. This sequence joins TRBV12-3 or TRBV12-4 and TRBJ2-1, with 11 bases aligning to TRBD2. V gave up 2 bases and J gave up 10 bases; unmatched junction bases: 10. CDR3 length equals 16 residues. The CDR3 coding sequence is TGTGCCAGCAGTTTACCGGGTAGCGGGAGGGGAAGGGAGCAGTTCTTC. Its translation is CASSLPGSGRGREQFF.

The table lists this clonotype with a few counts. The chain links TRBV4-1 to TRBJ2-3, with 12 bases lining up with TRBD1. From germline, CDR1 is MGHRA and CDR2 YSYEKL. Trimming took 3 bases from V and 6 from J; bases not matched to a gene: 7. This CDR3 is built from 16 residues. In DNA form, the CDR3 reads TGCGCCAGCAGCCATCCGGGACAGGGGGCGTATGATACGCAGTATTTT. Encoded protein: CASSHPGQGAYDTQYF.

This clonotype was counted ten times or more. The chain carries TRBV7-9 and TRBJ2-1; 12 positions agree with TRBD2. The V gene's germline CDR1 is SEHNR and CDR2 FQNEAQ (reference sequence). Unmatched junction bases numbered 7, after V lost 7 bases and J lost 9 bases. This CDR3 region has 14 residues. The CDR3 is CASNYGLAGSEQFF. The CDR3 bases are TGTGCCAGCAACTACGGACTAGCGGGAAGTGAGCAGTTCTTC.

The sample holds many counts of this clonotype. CDR3 DNA: TGCGCCAGCAGCTTGGCTAGCGGGTTTTACAATGAGCAGTTCTTC. The encoded protein is CASSLASGFYNEQFF. The rearrangement joins TRBV5-1 to TRBJ2-1; 8 bases line up with TRBD2. V dropped 0 bases and J dropped 4; count of bases not matched to a gene: 3. The CDR3 sequence is 15 residues long. CDR1 and CDR2 (germline): SGHRS, YFSETQ.

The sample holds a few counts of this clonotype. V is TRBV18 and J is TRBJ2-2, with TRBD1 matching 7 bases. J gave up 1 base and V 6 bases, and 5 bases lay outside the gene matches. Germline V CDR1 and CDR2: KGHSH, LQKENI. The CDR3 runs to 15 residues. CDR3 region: CASSPGQRNTGELFF. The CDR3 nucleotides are TGTGCCAGCTCCCCGGGACAGAGGAACACCGGGGAGCTGTTTTTT. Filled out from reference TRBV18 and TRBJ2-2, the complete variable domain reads NAGVMQNPRHLVRRRGQEARLRCSPMKGHSHVYWYRQLPEEGLKFMVYLQKENIIDESGMPKERFSAEFPKEGPSILRIQQVVRGDSAAYFCASSPGQRNTGELFFGEGSRLTVL.

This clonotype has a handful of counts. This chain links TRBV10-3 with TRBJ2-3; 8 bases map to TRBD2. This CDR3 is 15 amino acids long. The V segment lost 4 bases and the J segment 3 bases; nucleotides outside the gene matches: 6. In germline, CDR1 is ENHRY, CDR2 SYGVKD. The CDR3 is CAISVKREMTDTQYF. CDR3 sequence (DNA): TGTGCCATCAGTGTGAAGCGGGAGATGACAGATACGCAGTATTTT.

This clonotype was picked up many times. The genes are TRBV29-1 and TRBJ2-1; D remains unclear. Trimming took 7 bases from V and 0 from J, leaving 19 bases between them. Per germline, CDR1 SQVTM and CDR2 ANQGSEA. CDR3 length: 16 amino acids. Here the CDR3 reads CSGVGRQLSSYNEQFF. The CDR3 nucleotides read TGCAGCGGGGTGGGCAGGCAGCTGAGCTCCTACAATGAGCAGTTCTTC.

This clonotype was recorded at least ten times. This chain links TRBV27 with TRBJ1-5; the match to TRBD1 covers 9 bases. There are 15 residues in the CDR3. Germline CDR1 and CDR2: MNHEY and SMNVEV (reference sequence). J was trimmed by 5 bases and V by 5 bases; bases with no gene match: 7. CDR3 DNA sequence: TGTGCCAGCAGTAGGGACAGGGATCGGTATCAGCCCCAGCATTTT. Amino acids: CASSRDRDRYQPQHF.

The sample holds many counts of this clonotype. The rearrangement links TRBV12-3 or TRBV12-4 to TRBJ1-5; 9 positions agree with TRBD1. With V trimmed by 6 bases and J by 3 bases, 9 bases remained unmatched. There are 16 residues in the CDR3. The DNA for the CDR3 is TGTGCCAGCAGCCCACAGGGGGCAGGTGACAATCAGCCCCAGCATTTT. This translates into CASSPQGAGDNQPQHF.

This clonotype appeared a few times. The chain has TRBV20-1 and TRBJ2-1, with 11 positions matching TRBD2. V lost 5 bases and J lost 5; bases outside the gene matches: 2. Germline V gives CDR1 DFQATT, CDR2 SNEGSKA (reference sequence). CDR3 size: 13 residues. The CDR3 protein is CSASGLADNEQFF. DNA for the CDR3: TGCAGTGCTTCGGGACTAGCGGACAATGAGCAGTTCTTC.

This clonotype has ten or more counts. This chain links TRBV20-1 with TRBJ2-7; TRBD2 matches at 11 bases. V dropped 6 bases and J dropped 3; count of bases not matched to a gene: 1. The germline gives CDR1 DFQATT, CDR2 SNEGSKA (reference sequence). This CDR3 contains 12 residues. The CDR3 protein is CSAGTSGYEQYF. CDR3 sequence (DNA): TGCAGTGCAGGGACTAGCGGCTACGAGCAGTACTTC.

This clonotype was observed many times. CDR3 region: CASSRSGRSYEQYF. The CDR3 DNA reads TGTGCCAGCAGTCGGAGCGGGAGGTCCTACGAGCAGTACTTC. The rearrangement links TRBV13 to TRBJ2-7; 9 bases agree with TRBD2. The germline V gene has CDR1 PRHDT and CDR2 FYEKMQ (reference sequence). The CDR3 is 14 residues long. The J segment lost 1 base and the V segment lost 6 bases, leaving 4 bases of the junction unmatched.

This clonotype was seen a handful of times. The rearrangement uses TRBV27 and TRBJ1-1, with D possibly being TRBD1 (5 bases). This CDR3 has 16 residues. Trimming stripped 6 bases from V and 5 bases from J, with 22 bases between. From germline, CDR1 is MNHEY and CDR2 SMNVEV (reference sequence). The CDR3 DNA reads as TGTGCCAGCAGGAGGGTAGGGGCCGGTCGGGAGACTGAAGCTTTCTTT. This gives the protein CASRRVGAGRETEAFF.